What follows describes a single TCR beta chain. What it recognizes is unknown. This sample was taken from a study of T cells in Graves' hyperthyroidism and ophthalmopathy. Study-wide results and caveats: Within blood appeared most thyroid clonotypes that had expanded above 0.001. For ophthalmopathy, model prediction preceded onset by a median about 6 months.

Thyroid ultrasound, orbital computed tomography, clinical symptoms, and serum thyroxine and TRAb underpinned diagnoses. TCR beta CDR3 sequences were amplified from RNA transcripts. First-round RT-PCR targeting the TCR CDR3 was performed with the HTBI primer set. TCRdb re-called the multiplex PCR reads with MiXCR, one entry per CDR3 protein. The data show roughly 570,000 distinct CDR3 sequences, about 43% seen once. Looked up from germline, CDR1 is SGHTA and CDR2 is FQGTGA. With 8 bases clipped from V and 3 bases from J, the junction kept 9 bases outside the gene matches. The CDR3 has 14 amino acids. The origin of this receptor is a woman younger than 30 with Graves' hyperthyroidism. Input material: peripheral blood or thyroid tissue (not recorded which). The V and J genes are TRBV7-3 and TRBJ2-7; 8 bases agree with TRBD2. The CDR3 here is CASLRGGRGYEQYF. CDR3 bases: TGTGCCAGCCTTCGGGGGGGCAGGGGCTACGAGCAGTACTTC.